This T cell receptor (beta chain) was observed in a study of cytomegalovirus exposure and HLA in healthy donors. Points from the study as a whole: Listed as cytomegalovirus-associated were 150 to 200 TCR beta chains. Within the 120 or so validation repertoires, first-cohort TCR clusters tended to co-occur, according to a later analysis.

V lost 5 bases and J lost 4; bases outside the gene matches: 3. The V gene's germline CDR1 is SGHRS and CDR2 YFSETQ. This CDR3 is built from 14 residues. Concerning this clone itself: The antigen is unknown.

Sequenced by immunoSEQ multiplex PCR; TCRdb stores in-frame clones only, minus some. The table shows more than 250,000 clones, with around 90% occurring only once. The donors were members of the validation cohort, which comprised roughly 130 subjects and was separate from the first cohort of 670 or so subjects. This chain joins TRBV5-1 and TRBJ2-1; TRBD2 matches 10 bases. Sequencing was carried out using PBMCs. The TCR comes from a woman in her 30s in good health and CMV-seropositive. Written as DNA, the CDR3 is TGCGCCAGCAGTTGGACTAGCGGTTACAATGAGCAGTTCTTC. This sequence encodes CASSWTSGYNEQFF. The full variable domain, in which reference TRBV5-1 and TRBJ2-1 provide the parts outside the CDR3, is KAGVTQTPRYLIKTRGQQVTLSCSPISGHRSVSWYQQTPGQGLQFLFEYFSETQRNKGNFPGRFSGRQFSNSRSEMNVSTLELGDSALYLCASSWTSGYNEQFFGPGTRLTVL.